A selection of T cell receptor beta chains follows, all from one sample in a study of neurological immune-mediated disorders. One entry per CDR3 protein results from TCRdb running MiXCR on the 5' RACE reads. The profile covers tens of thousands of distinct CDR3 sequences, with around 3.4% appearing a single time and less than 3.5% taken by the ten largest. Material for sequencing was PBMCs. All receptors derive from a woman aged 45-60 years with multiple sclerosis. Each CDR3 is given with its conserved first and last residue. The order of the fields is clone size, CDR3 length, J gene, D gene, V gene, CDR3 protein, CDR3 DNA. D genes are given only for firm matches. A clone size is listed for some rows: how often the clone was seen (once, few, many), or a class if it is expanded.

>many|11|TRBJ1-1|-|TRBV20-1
CSGDYNTEAFF
TGCAGCGGAGATTACAACACTGAAGCTTTCTTT
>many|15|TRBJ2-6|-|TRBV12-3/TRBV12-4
CASSLMASGANVLTF
TGTGCCAGCAGTTTAATGGCCTCTGGGGCCAACGTCCTGACTTTC
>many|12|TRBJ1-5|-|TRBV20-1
CSANRGVKTQNF
TGCAGTGCTAATAGGGGGGTTAAGACCCAGAATTTT
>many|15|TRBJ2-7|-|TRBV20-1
CSATQLAGTSYEQYF
TGCAGTGCTACTCAACTAGCCGGAACCTCCTACGAGCAGTACTTC
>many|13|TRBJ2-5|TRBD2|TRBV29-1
CSANLLAVETQYF
TGCAGCGCTAACCTACTAGCGGTAGAGACCCAGTACTTC
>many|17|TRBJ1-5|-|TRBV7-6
CASSLATGYFSNQPQHF
TGTGCCAGCAGCTTAGCGACAGGTTACTTTAGCAATCAGCCCCAGCATTTT
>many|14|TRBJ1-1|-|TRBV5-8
CASSWREGPKKAFF
TGTGCCAGCAGCTGGAGGGAGGGCCCAAAAAAAGCTTTCTTT
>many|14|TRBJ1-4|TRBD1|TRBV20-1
CSAGPGQGNEKLFF
TGCAGTGCCGGACCGGGACAGGGTAATGAAAAACTGTTTTTT
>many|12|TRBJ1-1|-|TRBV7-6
CASSLRRGEAFF
TGTGCCAGCAGCTTAAGAAGGGGGGAGGCTTTCTTT
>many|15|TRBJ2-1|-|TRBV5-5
CASSRGQGFWDEQFF
TGTGCCAGCAGCCGGGGGCAGGGGTTTTGGGATGAGCAGTTCTTC
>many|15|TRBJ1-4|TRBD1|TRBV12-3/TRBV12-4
CASSPGQGHNEKLFF
TGTGCCAGCAGTCCAGGACAGGGTCATAATGAAAAACTGTTTTTT
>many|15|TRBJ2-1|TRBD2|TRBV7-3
CASSLWSSGENEQFF
TGTGCCAGCAGCTTATGGTCTAGCGGGGAGAATGAGCAGTTCTTC
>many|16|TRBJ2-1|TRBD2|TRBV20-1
CSARYKAGGPEYEQFF
TGCAGTGCTCGTTATAAAGCGGGGGGGCCTGAGTATGAGCAGTTCTTC
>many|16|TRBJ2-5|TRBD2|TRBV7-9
CASSPWGAGGQETQYF
TGTGCCAGCAGCCCGTGGGGAGCGGGGGGCCAAGAGACCCAGTACTTC
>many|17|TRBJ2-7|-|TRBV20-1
CSAKIPGVQLESYEQYF
TGCAGTGCCAAAATCCCAGGGGTCCAACTTGAATCCTACGAGCAGTACTTC
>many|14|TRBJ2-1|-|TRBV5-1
CASSLDGGSWEQFF
TGCGCCAGCAGCTTGGATGGCGGGTCTTGGGAGCAGTTCTTC
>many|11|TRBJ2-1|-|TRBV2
CASITYNEQFF
TGTGCCAGCATCACCTACAATGAGCAGTTCTTC
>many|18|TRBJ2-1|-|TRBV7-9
CASSLRERLGSSYNEQFF
TGTGCCAGCAGCTTAAGGGAGAGACTAGGGAGCTCCTACAATGAGCAGTTCTTC
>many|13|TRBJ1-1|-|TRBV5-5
CASSLALNTEAFF
TGTGCCAGCAGCTTGGCTCTGAACACTGAAGCTTTCTTT
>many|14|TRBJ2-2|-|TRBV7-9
CASSLAGPTGELFF
TGTGCCAGCAGCTTAGCAGGGCCCACCGGGGAGCTGTTTTTT
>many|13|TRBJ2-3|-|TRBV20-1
CSASWTGTDTQYF
TGCAGTGCTAGCTGGACGGGCACAGATACGCAGTATTTT
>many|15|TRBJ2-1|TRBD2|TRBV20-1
CSALLGGGSYNEQFF
TGCAGTGCTCTCTTGGGGGGGGGCTCCTACAATGAGCAGTTCTTC
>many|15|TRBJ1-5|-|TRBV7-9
CASSLQGSDNQPQHF
TGTGCCAGCAGCCTACAGGGTTCGGATAATCAGCCCCAGCATTTT
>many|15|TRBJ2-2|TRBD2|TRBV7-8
CASSASGGRTGELFF
TGTGCCAGCAGCGCGAGCGGGGGGCGCACCGGGGAGCTGTTTTTT
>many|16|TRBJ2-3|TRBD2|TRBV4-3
CASSQEERGRADTQYF
TGCGCCAGCAGCCAAGAAGAGCGGGGGCGCGCAGATACGCAGTATTTT
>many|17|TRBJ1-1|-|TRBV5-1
CASSSGWLTGENTEAFF
TGCGCCAGCAGCTCGGGTTGGTTGACAGGTGAGAACACTGAAGCTTTCTTT
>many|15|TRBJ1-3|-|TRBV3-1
CASSQGQLSGNTIYF
TGTGCCAGCAGCCAAGGGCAGCTCTCTGGAAACACCATATATTTT
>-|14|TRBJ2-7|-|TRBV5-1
CASSLAPATYEQYF
TGCGCCAGCAGCTTGGCCCCAGCCACCTACGAGCAGTACTTC
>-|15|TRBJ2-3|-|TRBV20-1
CSARVVQGYTDTQYF
TGCAGTGCTAGAGTTGTACAGGGCTACACAGATACGCAGTATTTT
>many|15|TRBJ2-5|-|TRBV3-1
CASSQGTVVQETQYF
TGTGCCAGCAGCCAAGGGACAGTAGTCCAAGAGACCCAGTACTTC
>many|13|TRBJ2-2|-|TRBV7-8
CASSPKNTGELFF
TGTGCCAGCAGCCCGAAGAACACCGGGGAGCTGTTTTTT
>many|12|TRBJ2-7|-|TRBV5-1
CASSLVGYEQYF
TGCGCCAGCAGCTTGGTGGGCTACGAGCAGTACTTC
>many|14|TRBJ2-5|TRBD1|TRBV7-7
CASSHDRGRETQYF
TGTGCTAGCAGTCACGACAGGGGGCGAGAGACCCAGTACTTC
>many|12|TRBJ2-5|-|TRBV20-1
CSARQGMETQYF
TGCAGTGCTAGACAGGGCATGGAGACCCAGTACTTC
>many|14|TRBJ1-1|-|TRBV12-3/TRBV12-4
CASSSGTFNTEAFF
TGTGCCAGCAGTTCCGGGACATTTAACACTGAAGCTTTCTTT
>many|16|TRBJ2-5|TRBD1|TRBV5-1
CASSLIAAGGIETQYF
TGCGCCAGCAGCTTGATAGCCGCAGGGGGCATAGAGACCCAGTACTTC
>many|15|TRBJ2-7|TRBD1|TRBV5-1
CASSELWDSTYEQYF
TGCGCCAGCAGCGAGTTGTGGGACAGCACCTACGAGCAGTACTTC
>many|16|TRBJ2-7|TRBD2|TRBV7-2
CASSLAHGGAYYEQYF
TGTGCCAGCAGCTTAGCACACGGGGGGGCCTACTACGAGCAGTACTTC
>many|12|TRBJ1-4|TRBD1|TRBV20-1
CSAEAQGGKLFF
TGCAGTGCGGAGGCACAGGGGGGGAAACTGTTTTTT
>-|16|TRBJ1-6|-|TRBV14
CASSLAGGRSNSHLHF
TGTGCCAGCAGCCTGGCGGGGGGCAGATCGAATTCACACCTCCACTTT
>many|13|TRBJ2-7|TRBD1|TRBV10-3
CAISGQGAHEQYF
TGTGCCATCAGCGGACAGGGGGCCCACGAGCAGTACTTC
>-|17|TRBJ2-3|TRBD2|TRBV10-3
CAISHLSLAGVTDTKYF
TGTGCCATCAGTCACTTAAGTCTAGCGGGAGTCACAGATACGAAGTATTTT
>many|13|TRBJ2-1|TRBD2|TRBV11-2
CASSLLAGNEQFF
TGTGCCAGCAGCTTGCTAGCGGGCAATGAGCAGTTCTTC
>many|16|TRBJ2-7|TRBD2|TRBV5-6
CASSAGLAGGPYEQYF
TGTGCCAGCAGTGCCGGACTAGCGGGGGGGCCGTACGAGCAGTACTTC
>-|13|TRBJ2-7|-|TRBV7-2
CASSSTLLYEQYF
TGTGCCAGCAGCTCGACTCTGCTATACGAGCAGTACTTC
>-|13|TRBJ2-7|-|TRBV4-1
CASSQDLVREQYF
TGCGCCAGCAGCCAGGATCTCGTTCGCGAGCAGTACTTC
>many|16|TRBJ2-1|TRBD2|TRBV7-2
CASSLLAGDGRNEQFF
TGTGCCAGCAGCTTACTAGCGGGGGATGGGCGCAATGAGCAGTTCTTC
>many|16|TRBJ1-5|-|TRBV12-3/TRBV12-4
CASSFLRGAGNQPQHF
TGTGCCAGCAGTTTTTTGAGGGGAGCTGGGAATCAGCCCCAGCATTTT
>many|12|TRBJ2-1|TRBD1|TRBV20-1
CSASRQGNEQFF
TGCAGTGCTAGTAGACAGGGGAATGAGCAGTTCTTC
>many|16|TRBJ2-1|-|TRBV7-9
CASSDLRTGDYNEQFF
TGTGCCAGCAGCGATCTCCGGACGGGGGACTACAATGAGCAGTTCTTC
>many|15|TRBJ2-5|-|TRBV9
CASSVAGQGLETQYF
TGTGCCAGCAGCGTAGCTGGGCAGGGGCTGGAGACCCAGTACTTC
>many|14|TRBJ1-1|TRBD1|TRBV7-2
CASSLRRTGGLAFF
TGTGCCAGCAGCTTACGTAGGACAGGGGGCTTGGCTTTCTTT
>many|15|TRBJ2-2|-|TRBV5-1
CASSLEYGYTGELFF
TGCGCCAGCAGCTTGGAGTACGGGTACACCGGGGAGCTGTTTTTT
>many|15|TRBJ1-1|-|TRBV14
CASSLMTDINTEAFF
TGTGCCAGCAGCCTAATGACAGATATCAACACTGAAGCTTTCTTT
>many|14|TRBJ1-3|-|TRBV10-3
CATTDSLSGNTIYF
TGTGCCACTACGGACAGCCTCTCTGGAAACACCATATATTTT
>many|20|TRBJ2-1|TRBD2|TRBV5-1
CASSPRGRTSGGPSLHWQFF
TGCGCCAGCAGCCCAAGGGGCCGGACTAGCGGGGGCCCCTCTCTCCATTGGCAGTTCTTC
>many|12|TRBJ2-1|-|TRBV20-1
CSARPFGYEQFF
TGCAGTGCTCGACCCTTCGGATATGAGCAGTTCTTC
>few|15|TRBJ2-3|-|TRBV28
CASSLDWQAVDTQYF
TGTGCCAGCAGTTTAGACTGGCAGGCAGTGGATACGCAGTATTTT
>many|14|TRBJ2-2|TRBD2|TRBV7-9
CASRLAGGTGELFF
TGTGCCAGCAGACTAGCGGGGGGCACCGGGGAGCTGTTTTTT
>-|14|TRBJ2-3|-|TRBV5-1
CASSSGTSTDTQYF
TGCGCCAGCAGCTCCGGGACTAGCACAGATACGCAGTATTTT